The clone carrying this T cell receptor (beta chain) was seen ten or more times. At one end the junction does not follow the germline gene, possibly because of a read error. A single record per CDR3 protein comes from TCRdb applying MiXCR to the 5' RACE reads. The data show about 42,000 distinct CDR3 sequences, 20% to 25% seen once. Cells sorted as Tregs were CD4+, CD25+ and CD127-/low. Germline V gives CDR1 DFQATT, CDR2 SNEGSKA (reference sequence). The CDR3 runs to 14 residues. The sequencing input was Tregs sorted from blood. The rearrangement joins TRBV20-1 to TRBJ2-7, with D possibly matching TRBD2 (6 bases). The sequence was obtained from a female donor with breast cancer. CDR3 DNA: TGCAGTGCCCACCTGCGAATAGCGGCCTACGGGCAGTACTTC. This sequence encodes CSAHLRIAAYGQYF.